The following is a T cell receptor beta chain sequence with its context. The target antigen is unknown. The data were taken from a study of T cells expressing NK-cell markers. As for the study in general: Beta-chain profiling covered CD3+CD56+NKG2C+, CD3+CD56+NKG2C- and CD3+CD56-NKG2C+ sorted subsets.

A 5'RACE template switching approach incorporating UMIs was used to make TCR beta cDNA. After re-calling the 5' RACE reads, TCRdb lists one entry per CDR3 protein, DNA absent. The sample holds 350,000 to 500,000 distinct CDR3 sequences. Whole-study findings and limits: Dominance of the CD3+CD56-NKG2C+ fraction by these clonotypes also held in several donors. HCMV specificity of the expanded NKG2C+ T cell clones was not established.

CDR3 length equals 17 residues. The germline V gene encodes CDR1 LNHNV and CDR2 YYDKDF (reference sequence). The chain is built from TRBV15 and TRBJ1-2; TCRdb reports TRBD1, a call that lacks DNA to check it against. This clonotype originated in a woman between 18 and 70 years old in good health. The sequencing input was blood T cells: a sorted CD56 or NKG2C T cell subset, CD4+ or CD8+ T cells, or bulk PBMC T cells (not recorded which). Here the CDR3 reads CATSRDVTGPLSYGYTF.